Included here is one TCR beta chain sequence, with context. CDR3 size: 17 residues. With V trimmed by 2 bases and J by 0 bases, 6 bases remained unmatched. Germline V gene data show CDR1 as MRHNA and CDR2 as SNTAGT. Specified time point: pretreatment peripheral blood. Method: immunoSEQ multiplex PCR; TCRdb's copy keeps in-frame clones and lacks some. In the table there are about 95,000 clones, roughly 91% of which are singletons. These data are taken from a study of PD-L1 blockade in urothelial cancer. Study-wide context: Blood samples contained a median about 150,000 T cells.

The TCR comes from a man between 60 and 70 years old with urothelial cancer. The V and J genes are TRBV6-4 and TRBJ2-4; 8 positions match TRBD1. Sequences were derived from PBMCs, sampled around atezolizumab (anti-PD-L1) treatment. The CDR3 DNA sequence: TGTGCCAGCAGTGACCCCCGGACAGGGATAGCCAAAAACATTCAGTACTTC. This encodes CASSDPRTGIAKNIQYF.